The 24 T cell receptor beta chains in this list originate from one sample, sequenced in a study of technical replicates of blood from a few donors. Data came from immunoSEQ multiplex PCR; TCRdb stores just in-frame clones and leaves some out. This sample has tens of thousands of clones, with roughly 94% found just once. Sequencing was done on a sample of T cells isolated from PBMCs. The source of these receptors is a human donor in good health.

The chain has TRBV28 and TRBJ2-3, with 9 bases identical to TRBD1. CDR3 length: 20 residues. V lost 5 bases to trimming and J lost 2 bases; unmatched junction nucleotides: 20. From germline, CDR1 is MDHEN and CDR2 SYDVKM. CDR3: CASSPPLVFLGTGFTDTQYF. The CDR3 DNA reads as TGTGCCAGCAGTCCCCCCCTGGTCTTCTTAGGGACAGGGTTCACAGATACGCAGTATTTT.

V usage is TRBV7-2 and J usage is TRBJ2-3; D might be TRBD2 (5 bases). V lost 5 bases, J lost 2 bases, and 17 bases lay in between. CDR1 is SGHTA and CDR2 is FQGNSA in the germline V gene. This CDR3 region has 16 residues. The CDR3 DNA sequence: TGTGCCAGCAGCATATCTTCCGGGATTTACACAGATACGCAGTATTTT. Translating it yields CASSISSGIYTDTQYF.

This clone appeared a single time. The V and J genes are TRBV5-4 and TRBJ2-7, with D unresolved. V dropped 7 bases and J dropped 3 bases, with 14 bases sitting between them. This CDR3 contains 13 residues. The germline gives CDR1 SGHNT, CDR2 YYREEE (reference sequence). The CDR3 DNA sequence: TGTGCCAGCTCTGACGGAGTCGTCTACGAGCAGTACTTC. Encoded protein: CASSDGVVYEQYF.

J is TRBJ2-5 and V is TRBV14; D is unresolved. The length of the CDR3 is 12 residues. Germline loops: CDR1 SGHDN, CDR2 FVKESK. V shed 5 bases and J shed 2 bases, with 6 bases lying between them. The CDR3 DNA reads TGTGCCAGCAGCACAGAACAAGAGACCCAGTACTTC. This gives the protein CASSTEQETQYF.

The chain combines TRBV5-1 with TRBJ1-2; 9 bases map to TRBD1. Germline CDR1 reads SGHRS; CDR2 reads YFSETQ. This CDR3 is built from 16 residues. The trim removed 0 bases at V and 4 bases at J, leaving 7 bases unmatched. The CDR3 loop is CASSLEGQGQGYGYTF. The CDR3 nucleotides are TGCGCCAGCAGCTTGGAGGGTCAGGGACAGGGCTATGGCTACACCTTC.

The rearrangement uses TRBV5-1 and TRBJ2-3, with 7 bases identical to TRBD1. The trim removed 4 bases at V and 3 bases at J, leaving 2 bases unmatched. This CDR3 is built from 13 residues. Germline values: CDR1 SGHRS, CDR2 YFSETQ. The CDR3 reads CASSPGQTDTQYF. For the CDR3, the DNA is TGCGCCAGCAGCCCGGGACAGACAGATACGCAGTATTTT.

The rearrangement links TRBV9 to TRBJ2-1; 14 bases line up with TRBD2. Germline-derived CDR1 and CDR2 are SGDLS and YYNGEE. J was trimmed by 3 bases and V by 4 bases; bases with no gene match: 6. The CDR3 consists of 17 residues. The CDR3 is CASSFRLAGGLYNEQFF. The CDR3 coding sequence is TGTGCCAGCAGCTTCAGACTAGCGGGAGGGCTCTACAATGAGCAGTTCTTC.

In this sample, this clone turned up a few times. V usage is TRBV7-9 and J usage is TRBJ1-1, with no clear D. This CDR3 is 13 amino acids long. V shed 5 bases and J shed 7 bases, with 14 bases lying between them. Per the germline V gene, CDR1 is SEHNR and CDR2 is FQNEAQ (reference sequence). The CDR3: CASSLDASVEAFF. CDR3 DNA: TGTGCCAGCAGCCTTGATGCCAGTGTTGAAGCTTTCTTT.

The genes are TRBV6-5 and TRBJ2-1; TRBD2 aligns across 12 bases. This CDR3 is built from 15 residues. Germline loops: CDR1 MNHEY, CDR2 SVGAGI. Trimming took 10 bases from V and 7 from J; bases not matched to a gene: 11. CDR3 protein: CATLRPSGRVNEQFF. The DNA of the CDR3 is TGTGCCACCCTTCGGCCTAGCGGGAGGGTTAATGAGCAGTTCTTC.

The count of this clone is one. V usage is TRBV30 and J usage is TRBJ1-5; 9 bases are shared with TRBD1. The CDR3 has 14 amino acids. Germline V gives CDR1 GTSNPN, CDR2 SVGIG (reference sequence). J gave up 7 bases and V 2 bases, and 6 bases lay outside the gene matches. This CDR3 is CAWSWDRALQPQHF. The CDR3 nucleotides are TGTGCCTGGAGTTGGGACAGGGCTTTGCAGCCCCAGCATTTT. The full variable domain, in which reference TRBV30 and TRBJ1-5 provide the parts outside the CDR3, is SQTIHQWPATLVQPVGSPLSLECTVEGTSNPNLYWYRQAAGRGLQLLFYSVGIGQISSEVPQNLSASRPQDRQFILSSKKLLLSDSGFYLCAWSWDRALQPQHFGDGTRLSIL.

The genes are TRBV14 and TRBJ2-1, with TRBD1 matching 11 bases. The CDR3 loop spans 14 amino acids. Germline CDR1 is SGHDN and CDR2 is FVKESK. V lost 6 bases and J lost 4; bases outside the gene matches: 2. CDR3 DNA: TGTGCCAGCAGGGACAGGGGGCCTTACAATGAGCAGTTCTTC. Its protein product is CASRDRGPYNEQFF.

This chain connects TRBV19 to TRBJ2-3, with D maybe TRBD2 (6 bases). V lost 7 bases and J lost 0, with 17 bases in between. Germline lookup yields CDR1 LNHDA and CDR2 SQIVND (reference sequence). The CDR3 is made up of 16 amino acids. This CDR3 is CASTLGRSASTDTQYF. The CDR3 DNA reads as TGTGCCAGTACCCTGGGGAGGTCAGCTAGCACAGATACGCAGTATTTT.

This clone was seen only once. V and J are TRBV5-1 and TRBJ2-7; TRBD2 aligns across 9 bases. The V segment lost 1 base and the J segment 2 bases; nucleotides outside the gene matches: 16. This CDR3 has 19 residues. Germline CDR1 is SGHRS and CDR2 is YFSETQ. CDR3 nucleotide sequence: TGCGCCAGCAGCTTGCGGGGTTCGAGAGCGGGAGGTCTCCCCTACGAGCAGTACTTC. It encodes CASSLRGSRAGGLPYEQYF.

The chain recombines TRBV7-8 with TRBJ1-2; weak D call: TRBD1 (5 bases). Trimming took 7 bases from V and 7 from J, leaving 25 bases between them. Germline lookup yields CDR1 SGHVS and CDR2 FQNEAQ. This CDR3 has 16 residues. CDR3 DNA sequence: TGTGCCAGCACCAAGAGGACTGCGGAGGGGTCAGGTGGCTACACCTTC. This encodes CASTKRTAEGSGGYTF.

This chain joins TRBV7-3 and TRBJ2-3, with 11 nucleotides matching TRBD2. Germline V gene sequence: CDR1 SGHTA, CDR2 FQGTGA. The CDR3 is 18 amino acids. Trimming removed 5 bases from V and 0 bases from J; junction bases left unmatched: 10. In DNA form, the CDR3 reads TGTGCCAGCAGCATAAATCCCCTAGCGGGAGGAAGCACAGATACGCAGTATTTT. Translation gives CASSINPLAGGSTDTQYF.

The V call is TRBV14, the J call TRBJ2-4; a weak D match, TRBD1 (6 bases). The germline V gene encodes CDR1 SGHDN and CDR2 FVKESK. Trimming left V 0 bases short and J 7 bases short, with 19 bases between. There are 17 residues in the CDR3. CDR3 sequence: CASSQDLGSQGLNIQYF. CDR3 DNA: TGTGCCAGCAGCCAAGATCTAGGAAGTCAGGGGTTGAACATTCAGTACTTC.

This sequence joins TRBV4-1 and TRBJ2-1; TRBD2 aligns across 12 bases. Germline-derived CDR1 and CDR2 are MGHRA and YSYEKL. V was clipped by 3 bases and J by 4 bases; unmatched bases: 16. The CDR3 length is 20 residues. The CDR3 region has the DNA TGCGCCAGCAGCCAGGTGAACCTAGCGGGAGGGCCTAAAGAGTACAATGAGCAGTTCTTC. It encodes CASSQVNLAGGPKEYNEQFF.

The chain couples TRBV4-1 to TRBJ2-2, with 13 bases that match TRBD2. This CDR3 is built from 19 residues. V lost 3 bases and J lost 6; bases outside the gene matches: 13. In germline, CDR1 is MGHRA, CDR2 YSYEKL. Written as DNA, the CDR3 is TGCGCCAGCAGCCAGTTTTGGGGGACTAGCGGGATAGGTTCCGGGGAGCTGTTTTTT. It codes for CASSQFWGTSGIGSGELFF.

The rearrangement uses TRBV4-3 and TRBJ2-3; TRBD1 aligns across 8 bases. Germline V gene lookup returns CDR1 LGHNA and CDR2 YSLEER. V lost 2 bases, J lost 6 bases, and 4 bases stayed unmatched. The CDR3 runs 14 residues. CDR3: CASSQWTGPDTQYF. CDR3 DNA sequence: TGCGCCAGCAGCCAATGGACAGGGCCTGATACGCAGTATTTT.

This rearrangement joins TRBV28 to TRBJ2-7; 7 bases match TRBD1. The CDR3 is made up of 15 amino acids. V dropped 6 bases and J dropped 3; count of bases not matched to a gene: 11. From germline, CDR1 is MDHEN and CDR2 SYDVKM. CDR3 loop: CASSRIRDRFYEQYF. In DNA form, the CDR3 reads TGTGCCAGCAGCAGAATCCGGGACAGATTCTACGAGCAGTACTTC.

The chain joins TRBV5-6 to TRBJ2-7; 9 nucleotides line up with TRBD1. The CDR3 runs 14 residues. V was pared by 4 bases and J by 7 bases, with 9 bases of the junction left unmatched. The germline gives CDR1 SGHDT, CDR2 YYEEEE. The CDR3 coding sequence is TGTGCCAGCAGCCCTGGACAGGGGTTAAGGGAGCAGTACTTC. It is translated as CASSPGQGLREQYF. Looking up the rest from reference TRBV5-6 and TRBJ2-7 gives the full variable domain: DAGVTQSPTHLIKTRGQQVTLRCSPKSGHDTVSWYQQALGQGPQFIFQYYEEEERQRGNFPDRFSGHQFPNYSSELNVNALLLGDSALYLCASSPGQGLREQYFGPGTRLTVT.

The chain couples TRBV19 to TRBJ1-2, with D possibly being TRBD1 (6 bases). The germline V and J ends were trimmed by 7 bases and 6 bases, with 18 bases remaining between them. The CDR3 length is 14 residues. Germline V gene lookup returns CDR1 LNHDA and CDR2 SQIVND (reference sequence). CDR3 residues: CASTDLQGYHGYTF. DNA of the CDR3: TGTGCCAGTACCGACCTACAGGGATACCATGGCTACACCTTC.

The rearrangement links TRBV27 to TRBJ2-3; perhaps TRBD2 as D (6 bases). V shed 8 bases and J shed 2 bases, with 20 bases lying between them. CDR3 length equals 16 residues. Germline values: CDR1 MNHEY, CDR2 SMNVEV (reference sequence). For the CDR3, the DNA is TGTGCCAGCCGAGCTCTTCTAGCGAAATACACAGATACGCAGTATTTT. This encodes CASRALLAKYTDTQYF.

This CDR3 reads CASSFQGKETQYF. The DNA of the CDR3 is TGTGCCAGCAGCTTCCAGGGGAAAGAGACCCAGTACTTC. This chain links TRBV7-8 with TRBJ2-5; a possible D gene is TRBD1 (6 bases). V shed 3 bases and J shed 3 bases, with 8 bases lying between them. CDR3 length equals 13 residues. Germline assignment: CDR1 SGHVS and CDR2 FQNEAQ.